One and the same sample provided the 7 T cell receptor beta chains below, sequenced in a study of T cell repertoires in cytomegalovirus infection. One entry per CDR3 protein, called by TCRdb with MiXCR from the reads. This table has about 190,000 distinct CDR3 sequences, 8% to 10% appearing once. Specimen: PBMCs. These receptors all come from a human donor in good health (CMV status not recorded). Some clones in this sample may be carry-over from other donors' samples.

In its sample, this clonotype was seen a few times. The chain combines TRBV12-5 with TRBJ2-2; weak D call: TRBD2 (5 bases). CDR1 is LGHNT and CDR2 is FRNRAP in the germline V gene. This CDR3 spans 16 amino acids. V was cut by 2 bases and J by 0 bases, with 10 bases left in between. CDR3 sequence: CASGLFAGANTGELFF. DNA for the CDR3: TGTGCTAGTGGTTTGTTTGCCGGGGCGAACACCGGGGAGCTGTTTTTT.

This clonotype was found a few times. The V and J genes are TRBV7-6 and TRBJ2-3; D is possibly TRBD2 (5 bases). The germline CDR1 and CDR2 sequences are SGHVS and FNYEAQ. Trimming removed 1 base from V and 3 bases from J, with 8 bases in between. There are 14 residues in the CDR3. The CDR3 spells CASSLGERTDTQYF. The CDR3 DNA sequence: TGTGCCAGCAGCTTAGGGGAGAGGACAGATACGCAGTATTTT.

This clonotype was observed many times. This chain links TRBV7-2 with TRBJ2-5; D call uncertain. Between the trimmed V and J ends, which lost 3 bases and 3 bases, there was a span of 14 bases. The CDR3 length is 15 residues. Germline CDR1 is SGHTA and CDR2 is FQGNSA. The CDR3 protein is CASSFVPKNEETQYF. In DNA, the CDR3 is TGTGCCAGCAGCTTCGTCCCCAAGAACGAAGAGACCCAGTACTTC.

In this sample, this clonotype turned up many times. The chain joins TRBV28 to TRBJ1-2; TRBD1 is a possible D gene (6 bases). The CDR3 runs to 16 residues. Germline loops: CDR1 MDHEN, CDR2 SYDVKM. V lost 5 bases and J lost 5, with 21 bases in between. The CDR3 sequence: CASSHSGGRAEYGYTF. CDR3 bases: TGTGCCAGCAGTCATAGTGGGGGGCGCGCGGAGTATGGCTACACCTTC.

This clonotype was seen a handful of times. The chain links TRBV29-1 to TRBJ1-2; maybe TRBD1 (5 bases). The V and J ends lost 0 bases and 8 bases respectively, with 16 bases between them. The CDR3 extends over 14 amino acids. Germline assignment: CDR1 SQVTM and CDR2 ANQGSEA. The CDR3, as DNA: TGCAGCGTTGAAGATCAACGGGGCTGGGGCGGCTACACCTTC. It specifies CSVEDQRGWGGYTF.

This clonotype was recorded at least ten times. The chain employs TRBV7-2 and TRBJ1-4, with TRBD1 as a possible D gene (6 bases). Germline assignment: CDR1 SGHTA and CDR2 FQGNSA. The V gene lost 0 bases and the J gene lost 4 bases, with 12 bases spanning the gap. CDR3 size: 16 residues. The CDR3 sequence is CASSLAQGVRNEKLFF. CDR3 nucleotides: TGTGCCAGCAGCTTAGCACAGGGAGTCCGTAATGAAAAACTGTTTTTT.

The chain combines TRBV10-3 with TRBJ1-3; 7 bases are shared with TRBD1. Unmatched junction bases numbered 1, after V lost 4 bases and J lost 7 bases. The CDR3 extends over 12 amino acids. Germline V gene sequence: CDR1 ENHRY, CDR2 SYGVKD. In nucleotides, the CDR3 is TGTGCCATCAGTGGACAGGGCAACACCATATATTTT. Protein product: CAISGQGNTIYF.